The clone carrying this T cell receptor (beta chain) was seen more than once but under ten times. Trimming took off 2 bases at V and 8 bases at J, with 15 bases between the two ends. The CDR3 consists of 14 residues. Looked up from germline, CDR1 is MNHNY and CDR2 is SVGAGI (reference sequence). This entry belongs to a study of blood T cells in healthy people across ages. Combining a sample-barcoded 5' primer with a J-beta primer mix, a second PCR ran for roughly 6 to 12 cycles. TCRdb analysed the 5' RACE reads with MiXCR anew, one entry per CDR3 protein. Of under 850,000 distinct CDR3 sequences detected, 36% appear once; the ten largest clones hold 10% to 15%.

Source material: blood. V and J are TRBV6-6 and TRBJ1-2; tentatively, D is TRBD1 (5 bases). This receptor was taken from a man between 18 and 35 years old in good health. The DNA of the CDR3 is TGTGCCAGCAGTTACGCGGACACAACTCTGGGCTACACCTTC. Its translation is CASSYADTTLGYTF.